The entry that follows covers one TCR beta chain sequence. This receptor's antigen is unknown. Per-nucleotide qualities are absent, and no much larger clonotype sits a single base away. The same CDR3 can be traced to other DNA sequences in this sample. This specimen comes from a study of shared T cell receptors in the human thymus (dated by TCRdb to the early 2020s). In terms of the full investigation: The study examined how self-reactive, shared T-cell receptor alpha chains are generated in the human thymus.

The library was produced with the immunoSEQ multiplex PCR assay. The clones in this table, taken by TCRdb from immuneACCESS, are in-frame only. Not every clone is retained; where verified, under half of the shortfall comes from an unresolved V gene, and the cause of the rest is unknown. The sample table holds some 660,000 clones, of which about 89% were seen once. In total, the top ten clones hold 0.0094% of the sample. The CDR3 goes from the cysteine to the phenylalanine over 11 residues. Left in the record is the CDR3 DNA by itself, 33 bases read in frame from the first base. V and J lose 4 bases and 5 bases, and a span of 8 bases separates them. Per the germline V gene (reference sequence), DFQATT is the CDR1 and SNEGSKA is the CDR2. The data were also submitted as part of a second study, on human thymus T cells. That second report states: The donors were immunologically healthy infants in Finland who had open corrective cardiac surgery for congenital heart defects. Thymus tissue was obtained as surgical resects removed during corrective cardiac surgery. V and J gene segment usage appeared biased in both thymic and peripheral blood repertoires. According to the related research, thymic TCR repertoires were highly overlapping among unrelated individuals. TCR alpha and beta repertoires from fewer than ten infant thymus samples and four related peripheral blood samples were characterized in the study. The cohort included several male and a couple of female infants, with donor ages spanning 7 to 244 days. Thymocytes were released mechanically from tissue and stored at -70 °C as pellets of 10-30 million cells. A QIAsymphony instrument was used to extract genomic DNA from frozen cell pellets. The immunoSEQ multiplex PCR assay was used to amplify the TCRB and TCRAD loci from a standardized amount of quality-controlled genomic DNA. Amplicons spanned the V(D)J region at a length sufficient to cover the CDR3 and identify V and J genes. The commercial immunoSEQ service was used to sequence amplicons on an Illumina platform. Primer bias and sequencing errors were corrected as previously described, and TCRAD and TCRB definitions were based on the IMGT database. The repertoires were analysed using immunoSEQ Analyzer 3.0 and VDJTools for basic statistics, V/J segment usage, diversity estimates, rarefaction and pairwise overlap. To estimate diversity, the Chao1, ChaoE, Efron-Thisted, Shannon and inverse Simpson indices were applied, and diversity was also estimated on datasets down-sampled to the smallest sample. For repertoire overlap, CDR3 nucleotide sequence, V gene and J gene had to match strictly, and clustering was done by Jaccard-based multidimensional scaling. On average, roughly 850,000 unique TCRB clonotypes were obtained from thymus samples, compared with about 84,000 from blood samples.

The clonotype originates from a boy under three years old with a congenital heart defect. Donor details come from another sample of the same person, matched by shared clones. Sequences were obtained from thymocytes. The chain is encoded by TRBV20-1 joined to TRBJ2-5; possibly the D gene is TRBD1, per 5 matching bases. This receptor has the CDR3 CSATGKETQYF. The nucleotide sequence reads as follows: TGCAGTGCTACAGGGAAGGAGACCCAGTACTTC.